This T cell receptor beta chain is from a study of graft-versus-host responses after intestinal transplantation (dated by TCRdb to the early 2020s). Regarding the study in general: The transplants that recipients got were multivisceral, liver-intestinal, or isolated intestinal. Anti-thymocyte globulin induction was given to all recipients, followed by maintenance tacrolimus and steroids for two to four years. Graft-versus-host and host-versus-graft alloreactive T cell clones were tracked in the graft, circulation and bone marrow after intestinal transplantation using bulk TCR-beta CDR3 sequencing. Alloreactive clones were identified by sequencing pre-transplant mixed lymphocyte reaction products and comparing them with unstimulated pre-transplant donor and recipient T cells. Of the 20 to 25 intestinal transplant recipients enrolled in the cohort, one of whom was a retransplant, a few patients without pretransplant specimens were excluded. A peak of at least 4% donor T cells among recipient peripheral blood mononuclear cells was the definition used for donor T cell macrochimerism. Samples from a few later patients were sequenced in-house on an Illumina MiSeq with MiXCR processing rather than by the commercial service. The investigation overall reported the following: Early after transplant, declines in HvG clones were associated with peak levels of circulating GvH clones. GvH clones were found in recipient bone marrow, and some of the GvH clones appeared earlier in ileal mucosa or blood, which is consistent with an intestinal mucosal origin. Patients with donor T cell macrochimerism had high GvH to HvG T cell clonal ratios in their allografts. The relatively low number and heterogeneity of intestinal transplant patients limited the conclusions.

Points on this clone: Its recognized antigen is unknown. One base away there is no much larger clone; base qualities are not given.

Blood samples were collected up to 4 times in the first month after transplant and then at least monthly when available. Receptors were amplified or captured by the immunoSEQ multiplex PCR assay. For most patients, high-throughput TCR-beta CDR3 sequencing of genomic DNA was performed by Adaptive Biotechnologies. The study's own analysis went as follows. Adaptive's ImmunoSEQ software was the source of the TCR sequencing data for 15 to 20 patients, while a few other patients were processed with MiXCR and VDJtools. Because the origin of CDR3 nucleotide sequences shared between donor and recipient could not be assigned, those sequences were removed. To be classed as alloreactive, a clone needed at least 2-fold expansion over unstimulated cells and a minimum CFSE-low frequency of 0.002% (template counts) or 0.001% (read counts). Clones detected in sequenced pre-transplant spleen, lymph node, or MLR CFSE-low populations of the donor or recipient were defined as mappable. Cumulative frequency of alloreactive clones was calculated as a percentage of all sequences weighted by copy number. As stored in TCRdb, this immuneACCESS dataset retains in-frame rearrangements with V and J assigned. A fraction of the clones does not appear; measured against another copy, unresolved V genes explain less than half of the discrepancy, and the remainder lacks a known reason. V, J and clone size are taken as reported in that table, and D and trimming were inferred from the DNA itself. The sample contains fewer than 45,000 clones, under 95% of them found a single time. The ten largest clonotypes hold approximately 2.3% of the sample.

Based on the germline V gene, the CDR1 and CDR2 sequences are SGDLS and YYNGEE. V loses 0 bases of germline sequence and J loses 1 base, and the interval between the two ends is 4 bases. The CDR3 sequence holds 13 residues, the cysteine and phenylalanine included. Solely the CDR3 DNA is kept, with 39 bases framed from the first base. The specimen comprised PBMCs, sampled around 320 days after intestinal transplant. The sequence is built from TRBV9 and TRBJ1-1; the D gene is unclear. The clonotype originates from a human patient who received an intestinal transplant, so some T cells may come from the graft donor. Here the CDR3 is given as CASSVERNTEAFF. The sequenced DNA: TGTGCCAGCAGCGTAGAGAGGAACACTGAAGCTTTCTTT.